This is a list of T cell receptor beta chains from one sample in a study of T cells in Graves' hyperthyroidism and ophthalmopathy. TCRdb processed the multiplex PCR reads anew with MiXCR; each CDR3 protein has one entry. The table lists fewer than 450,000 distinct CDR3 sequences, around an eighth of them singletons. The source material was blood. All receptors come from a man aged 50-59 years with Graves' ophthalmopathy. CDR3s include the opening cysteine and the closing phenylalanine or tryptophan. The D gene is left open where the match is weak. Rows give clone size only sometimes, using once, few, many, or a class for an expanded clone.

>-|14|TRBD1|TRBV12-3/TRBV12-4|TRBJ2-7
CASRHRTGLYEQYF
TGTGCCAGCAGACACCGGACAGGGCTCTACGAGCAGTACTTC
>many|13|-|TRBV20-1|TRBJ1-1
CSALKGGETEAFF
TGCAGTGCACTGAAGGGGGGGGAAACTGAAGCTTTCTTT
>few|17|-|TRBV20-1|TRBJ2-1
CSARVMGRGSLGNEQFF
TGCAGTGCTAGAGTTATGGGTCGGGGGAGTTTAGGGAATGAGCAGTTCTTC
>many|18|TRBD2|TRBV12-5|TRBJ2-5
CASGPKLLAGAIGETQYF
TGTGCTAGTGGGCCTAAGTTGCTAGCGGGAGCAATAGGAGAGACCCAGTACTTC
>once|15|-|TRBV20-1|TRBJ2-1
CSAGTGTSSRNEQFF
TGCAGTGCCGGGACCGGGACCAGCAGTAGGAATGAGCAGTTCTTC
>many|15|TRBD1|TRBV11-2|TRBJ2-3
CASSLGTVSTDTQYF
TGTGCCAGCAGCCTAGGGACAGTAAGCACAGATACGCAGTATTTT
>few|12|-|TRBV29-1|TRBJ1-3
CSARDFGNTIYF
TGCAGCGCCCGGGACTTCGGAAACACCATATATTTT
>-|12|-|TRBV20-1|TRBJ2-7
CSAIANTYEQYF
TGCAGTGCAATAGCGAATACCTACGAGCAGTACTTC
>many|13|TRBD1|TRBV5-5|TRBJ1-1
CASSLADRGGAFF
TGTGCCAGCAGCTTGGCTGACAGGGGTGGCGCTTTCTTT
>many|11|TRBD1|TRBV3-1|TRBJ1-2
CASSQGIGYTF
TGTGCCAGCTCACAGGGGATCGGCTACACCTTC
>many|12|-|TRBV29-1|TRBJ1-1
CSAGTWDTEAFF
TGCAGCGCCGGGACCTGGGACACTGAAGCTTTCTTT
>-|15|TRBD1|TRBV27|TRBJ1-5
CASSAFRDSYQPQHF
TGTGCCAGCAGCGCGTTCCGGGACAGTTATCAGCCCCAGCATTTT
>-|17|TRBD2|TRBV7-9|TRBJ2-3
CASSAIGLAGVTDTQYF
TGTGCCAGCAGCGCCATCGGACTAGCGGGAGTAACAGATACGCAGTATTTT
>few|15|-|TRBV12-3/TRBV12-4|TRBJ1-2
CASGSNTGKLYGYTF
TGTGCCAGCGGATCCAACACAGGGAAACTCTATGGCTACACCTTC
>few|15|-|TRBV10-2|TRBJ1-4
CASSSHRATNEKLFF
TGCGCCAGCAGTAGCCACAGGGCAACTAATGAAAAACTGTTTTTT
>many|15|TRBD1|TRBV2|TRBJ2-7
CASTTPPGGSYEQYF
TGTGCCAGCACCACCCCCCCAGGGGGCTCCTACGAGCAGTACTTC
>-|15|TRBD1|TRBV30|TRBJ2-7
CAWGSPGQGSYEQYF
TGTGCCTGGGGTTCACCGGGACAGGGGTCCTACGAGCAGTACTTC
>many|15|-|TRBV5-1|TRBJ2-3
CASSFDTGSSDTQYF
TGCGCCAGCAGCTTCGATACTGGGAGTTCCGATACGCAGTATTTT
>many|14|-|TRBV5-1|TRBJ2-7
CASSLGQPSYEQYF
TGCGCCAGCAGCTTGGGACAGCCTTCCTACGAGCAGTACTTC
>-|13|TRBD1|TRBV15|TRBJ2-7
CATSGDRSYEQYF
TGTGCCACCAGCGGGGACAGGTCCTACGAGCAGTACTTC
>few|14|-|TRBV12-3/TRBV12-4|TRBJ1-5
CASSRSGGNQPQHF
TGTGCCAGCAGTAGGTCGGGGGGAAATCAGCCCCAGCATTTT
>many|13|-|TRBV7-9|TRBJ2-5
CASRLQGQETQYF
TGTGCCAGCAGACTGCAGGGTCAAGAGACCCAGTACTTC
>many|15|TRBD2|TRBV7-6|TRBJ2-3
CASSLSAGDADTQYF
TGTGCCAGCAGCTTATCAGCGGGAGATGCAGATACGCAGTATTTT
>-|18|TRBD2|TRBV4-1|TRBJ2-3
CASSRGLAGLIRTDTQYF
TGCGCCAGCAGCCGGGGACTAGCGGGACTAATCCGCACAGATACGCAGTATTTT
>many|14|-|TRBV28|TRBJ2-7
CASSLRGEVYEQYF
TGTGCCAGCAGTTTGAGAGGGGAGGTATACGAGCAGTACTTC
>many|17|TRBD1|TRBV18|TRBJ2-5
CASSPRGDRTLQETQYF
TGTGCCAGCTCACCACGGGGGGACAGGACGCTCCAAGAGACCCAGTACTTC
>few|13|-|TRBV20-1|TRBJ2-4
CSARMLDKNIQYF
TGCAGTGCTAGAATGTTGGACAAAAACATTCAGTACTTC
>-|13|-|TRBV27|TRBJ1-6
CASSLPGDSPLHF
TGTGCCAGCAGTTTACCGGGAGATTCACCCCTCCACTTT
>many|11|-|TRBV20-1|TRBJ2-3
CSARAVDTQYF
TGCAGTGCTAGGGCGGTGGATACGCAGTATTTT
>few|15|-|TRBV19|TRBJ1-1
CASSSSTGPTLKAFF
TGTGCCAGTAGTTCATCGACAGGTCCGACACTGAAAGCTTTCTTT
>few|16|TRBD1|TRBV6-1|TRBJ1-2
CASTRRRGQGLYGYTF
TGTGCCAGCACTCGACGACGGGGACAGGGATTATATGGCTACACCTTC
>-|14|TRBD2|TRBV7-6|TRBJ2-1
CASSSGGSLDEQFF
TGTGCCAGCAGCTCGGGCGGGAGTCTGGATGAGCAGTTCTTC
>-|15|TRBD1|TRBV6-1|TRBJ2-2
CASRKQGGFAGELFF
TGTGCCAGCAGAAAACAGGGGGGATTCGCCGGGGAGCTGTTTTTT
>-|13|-|TRBV10-1|TRBJ2-2
CASSESLGGELFF
TGCGCCAGCAGTGAGTCTCTTGGCGGGGAGCTGTTTTTT
>-|15|-|TRBV29-1|TRBJ1-1
CSVENPTLWGDKAFF
TGCAGCGTTGAAAACCCCACCCTCTGGGGGGATAAAGCTTTCTTT
>many|14|-|TRBV12-3/TRBV12-4|TRBJ2-1
CASFRGGTRNEQFF
TGTGCCAGCTTCAGGGGCGGGACAAGGAATGAGCAGTTCTTC
>many|16|TRBD2|TRBV29-1|TRBJ2-3
CSVEIPAGGQADTQYF
TGCAGCGTTGAAATCCCAGCGGGAGGACAGGCAGATACGCAGTATTTT
>many|19|-|TRBV2|TRBJ2-1
CASSRQGTSQFPPYNEQFF
TGTGCCAGCAGTAGACAGGGGACTAGCCAGTTTCCCCCATACAATGAGCAGTTCTTC
>-|16|-|TRBV5-1|TRBJ2-1
CASSLQTASSYNEQFF
TGCGCCAGCAGCTTGCAAACCGCAAGCTCCTACAATGAGCAGTTCTTC
>many|15|-|TRBV12-3/TRBV12-4|TRBJ2-1
CASSPNSVSYNEQFF
TGTGCCAGCAGTCCCAATAGCGTCTCCTACAATGAGCAGTTCTTC
>few|13|TRBD1|TRBV6-2/TRBV6-3|TRBJ2-5
CAISQGVRETQYF
TGTGCCATCAGCCAGGGGGTTCGCGAGACCCAGTACTTC
>few|14|TRBD1|TRBV12-3/TRBV12-4|TRBJ1-2
CASSTMTGDYGYTF
TGTGCCAGCAGTACGATGACAGGGGACTATGGCTACACCTTC
>many|15|-|TRBV18|TRBJ2-2
CASSPVNGGTGELFF
TGTGCCAGCTCACCAGTCAATGGTGGCACCGGGGAGCTGTTTTTT
>-|16|-|TRBV14|TRBJ2-5
CASSQDVTKKGETQYF
TGTGCCAGCAGCCAAGATGTGACAAAGAAAGGGGAGACCCAGTACTTC
>few|13|-|TRBV2|TRBJ1-3
CASNEFVGNTIYF
TGTGCCAGCAATGAATTTGTTGGAAACACCATATATTTT
>many|14|-|TRBV20-1|TRBJ2-7
CSAGGTGISYEQYF
TGCAGTGCTGGGGGAACGGGGATCTCCTACGAGCAGTACTTC
>-|12|-|TRBV12-5|TRBJ2-7
CASGLVGYEQYF
TGTGCTAGTGGTTTGGTCGGCTACGAGCAGTACTTC
>many|15|TRBD1|TRBV7-2|TRBJ2-7
CASSLVGTGGYEQYF
TGTGCCAGCAGCTTAGTTGGGACAGGGGGCTACGAGCAGTACTTC
>few|14|TRBD1|TRBV29-1|TRBJ2-7
CSVGTGTSSYEQYF
TGCAGCGTTGGGACAGGAACGTCCTCCTACGAGCAGTACTTC
>many|12|-|TRBV2|TRBJ2-3
CARGPGTDTQYF
TGTGCCAGGGGACCCGGCACAGATACGCAGTATTTT
>many|14|-|TRBV6-1|TRBJ2-7
CASSDAETTYEQYF
TGTGCCAGCAGTGATGCGGAGACTACCTACGAGCAGTACTTC
>-|15|TRBD1|TRBV14|TRBJ2-5
CASSQATGGQETQYF
TGTGCCAGCAGCCAAGCTACAGGGGGCCAAGAGACCCAGTACTTC
>few|13|TRBD1|TRBV29-1|TRBJ2-7
CSVDLRGLNEQYF
TGCAGCGTTGATCTGAGGGGGCTAAACGAGCAGTACTTC
>many|14|TRBD1|TRBV5-1|TRBJ2-7
CASSPRDRNYEQYF
TGCGCCAGCAGCCCCCGGGACAGGAACTACGAGCAGTACTTC
>-|15|-|TRBV5-5|TRBJ2-1
CASTRTDGALWEQFF
TGTGCCAGCACCCGCACCGATGGCGCGCTTTGGGAGCAGTTCTTC
>-|18|-|TRBV14|TRBJ2-1
CASSQGERSIPRRDEQFF
TGTGCCAGCAGCCAAGGGGAGAGGTCGATTCCCAGGCGGGATGAGCAGTTCTTC
>-|15|-|TRBV7-9|TRBJ1-2
CASSSLRGPNYGYTF
TGTGCCAGCAGCTCCCTTCGGGGTCCCAACTATGGCTACACCTTC
>many|18|-|TRBV11-2|TRBJ2-1
CASSLVGFSQGSYNEQFF
TGTGCCAGCAGCTTAGTAGGGTTTTCGCAGGGGTCCTACAATGAGCAGTTCTTC